A selection of T cell receptor beta chains follows, all from one sample in a study of T cells in Graves' hyperthyroidism and ophthalmopathy. TCRdb re-called the multiplex PCR reads with MiXCR, one entry per CDR3 protein. This repertoire shows hundreds of thousands of distinct CDR3 sequences, roughly 15% found once; its top ten account for approximately 4.2%. Sequences were obtained from blood. The source is a woman aged 40-49 years with Graves' ophthalmopathy. CDR3s include the opening cysteine and the closing phenylalanine or tryptophan. A D gene is named only where the DNA matches it firmly. Clone sizes are given selectively: once, few, many, or a class where the clone is expanded.

CASSLQSGRQETQYF | TGCGCCAGCAGCCTTCAAAGCGGGAGGCAAGAGACCCAGTACTTC | 15 | TRBV5-1 | TRBD2 | many | TRBJ2-5
CAWSYGEFNTF | TGTGCCTGGAGTTATGGGGAGTTTAACACCTTC | 11 | TRBV30 | . | few | TRBJ1-2
CASSVHLGSGGDYEQYF | TGTGCCAGTAGTGTGCACCTCGGTTCGGGAGGGGATTACGAGCAGTACTTC | 17 | TRBV19 | TRBD2 | many | TRBJ2-7
CASSFGGTTNYGYTF | TGTGCCAGCAGTTTCGGCGGAACTACTAACTATGGCTACACCTTC | 15 | TRBV27 | . | many | TRBJ1-2
CASSQDLSYEQYF | TGCGCCAGCAGCCAAGATCTTTCCTACGAGCAGTACTTC | 13 | TRBV4-1 | . | many | TRBJ2-7
CASSQDSSGYEQYF | TGTGCCAGCAGCCAAGATTCAAGTGGTTACGAGCAGTACTTC | 14 | TRBV3-1 | . | few | TRBJ2-7
CATMWGDQGAGELFF | TGCGCCACAATGTGGGGGGACCAGGGCGCCGGGGAGCTGTTTTTT | 15 | TRBV5-1 | . | many | TRBJ2-2
CASSSDAETQYF | TGTGCCAGCAGTTCGGACGCTGAGACCCAGTACTTC | 12 | TRBV5-4 | . | many | TRBJ2-5
CASRTGASGGEQYF | TGTGCCAGCAGGACCGGGGCTAGCGGGGGCGAGCAGTACTTC | 14 | TRBV6-1 | TRBD2 | . | TRBJ2-7
CASSLAYPYTEAFF | TGTGCCAGCAGCTTAGCGTACCCATACACTGAAGCTTTCTTT | 14 | TRBV7-2 | . | many | TRBJ1-1
CASSLDGLAGGYEQYF | TGTGCCAGCAGCTTAGATGGACTAGCGGGAGGCTACGAGCAGTACTTC | 16 | TRBV11-2 | TRBD2 | many | TRBJ2-7
CASSLQGPSSYEQYF | TGTGCCAGCAGTTTACAGGGGCCGAGCTCCTACGAGCAGTACTTC | 15 | TRBV28 | . | many | TRBJ2-7
CASSQDFGTSGIYEQYF | TGTGCCAGCAGCCAAGATTTTGGAACTAGCGGCATATACGAGCAGTACTTC | 17 | TRBV4-2 | TRBD2 | . | TRBJ2-7
CATSRSGTSGYEQYF | TGTGCCACCAGCCGCTCCGGGACTAGCGGCTACGAGCAGTACTTC | 15 | TRBV15 | TRBD2 | . | TRBJ2-7
CSAHGTDSSYEQYF | TGCAGTGCTCACGGAACCGACAGCTCCTACGAGCAGTACTTC | 14 | TRBV20-1 | . | many | TRBJ2-7
CASRAGAGNQPQHF | TGTGCCAGCAGAGCCGGAGCGGGCAATCAGCCCCAGCATTTT | 14 | TRBV12-3/TRBV12-4 | . | . | TRBJ1-5
CASVRPGDQTQYF | TGTGCCAGTGTAAGGCCGGGAGATCAGACCCAGTACTTC | 13 | TRBV6-5 | . | many | TRBJ2-5
CASSLTAGGSYEQYF | TGTGCCAGCAGTTTAACAGCGGGAGGGTCCTACGAGCAGTACTTC | 15 | TRBV12-3/TRBV12-4 | TRBD2 | many | TRBJ2-7
CASSLLGRSGNTIYF | TGTGCCAGCAGCTTACTAGGCCGTTCTGGAAACACCATATATTTT | 15 | TRBV7-2 | . | few | TRBJ1-3
CASSTRHYEQYF | TGTGCCAGCAGTACCCGACACTACGAGCAGTACTTC | 12 | TRBV28 | . | many | TRBJ2-7
CASSFPVSGANVLTF | TGTGCCAGCAGTTTCCCAGTTTCTGGGGCCAACGTCCTGACTTTC | 15 | TRBV28 | . | few | TRBJ2-6
CASSLDYLYEQYF | TGTGCCAGCAGCCTGGACTACCTCTACGAGCAGTACTTC | 13 | TRBV5-5 | . | . | TRBJ2-7
CACGDWGIETQYF | TGTGCCTGCGGGGATTGGGGGATAGAGACCCAGTACTTC | 13 | TRBV2 | . | many | TRBJ2-5
CSVGSNAGTGQETQYF | TGCAGCGTTGGCTCAAATGCCGGGACAGGGCAAGAGACCCAGTACTTC | 16 | TRBV29-1 | TRBD1 | many | TRBJ2-5
CASSLREIYGYTF | TGTGCCAGCAGTTTAAGGGAAATCTATGGCTACACCTTC | 13 | TRBV28 | . | many | TRBJ1-2
CASSQSAVLSTEAFF | TGTGCCAGCAGCCAGTCCGCAGTTTTGAGCACTGAAGCTTTCTTT | 15 | TRBV7-9 | . | many | TRBJ1-1
CASRDRGTGEQYF | TGTGCCAGCAGGGACAGGGGAACCGGCGAGCAGTACTTC | 13 | TRBV6-2/TRBV6-3 | TRBD1 | . | TRBJ2-7
CAISEGGYEQYF | TGTGCCATCAGTGAAGGGGGCTACGAGCAGTACTTC | 12 | TRBV10-3 | . | many | TRBJ2-7
CAKQGVGEQYF | TGTGCCAAACAGGGGGTGGGCGAGCAGTACTTC | 11 | TRBV19 | TRBD1 | few | TRBJ2-7
CSATSGPSTDTQYF | TGCAGTGCTACTAGCGGCCCAAGCACAGATACGCAGTATTTT | 14 | TRBV20-1 | TRBD2 | . | TRBJ2-3
CASTDKDSYEQYF | TGTGCCAGCACCGATAAGGACAGCTACGAGCAGTACTTC | 13 | TRBV27 | . | many | TRBJ2-7
CSVLQGVTEAFF | TGCAGCGTCCTACAGGGGGTCACTGAAGCTTTCTTT | 12 | TRBV29-1 | TRBD1 | many | TRBJ1-1
CASSFGSGRNTEAFF | TGTGCCAGCAGTTTCGGTTCCGGGAGGAACACTGAAGCTTTCTTT | 15 | TRBV27 | . | many | TRBJ1-1
CATRQGAVETQYF | TGTGCCACCCGACAGGGGGCGGTGGAGACCCAGTACTTC | 13 | TRBV15 | TRBD1 | many | TRBJ2-5
CAWSENETQYF | TGTGCCTGGAGTGAAAATGAGACCCAGTACTTC | 11 | TRBV30 | . | many | TRBJ2-5
CAHKGGGTGYTF | TGTGCCCACAAGGGGGGTGGTACTGGCTACACCTTC | 12 | TRBV30 | . | many | TRBJ1-2